This TCR beta chain was sequenced during a study of radiation and T cells in renal cell carcinoma. Method: immunoSEQ multiplex PCR; TCRdb's copy keeps in-frame clones and lacks some. The table records 130,000 to 150,000 clones, approximately 91% of them present only once. Sample time point: baseline pretreatment blood. This sample's treatment: 15 Gy SBRT to primary tumor, nephrectomy 4 weeks later. This renal cell carcinoma was of the clear cell type. The CDR3 spans 16 residues. The V end was cut by 5 bases, the J end by 4 bases, with 17 bases between. Germline CDR1 reads MRHNA; CDR2 reads SNTAGT. Findings and limits, study-wide: Pretreatment tumor biopsies were lacking, so baseline clonotypes are unknown. Top tumor clonotypes rose in blood 2 weeks post-radiation, then contracted.

As concerns this clone: Its antigen is still unknown.

Sequenced here: blood, sampled from a patient whose treatment included radiotherapy and nephrectomy. The receptor was derived from a woman between 50 and 59 years old with renal cell carcinoma. The chain employs TRBV6-4 and TRBJ2-2, with D hard to call. CDR3 residues: CASSPRPERRTGELFF. The CDR3, as DNA: TGTGCCAGCAGTCCCCGGCCCGAAAGGCGCACCGGGGAGCTGTTTTTT.